The clone carrying this TCR beta chain was observed a handful of times. The antigen remains unidentified. This entry comes from a study of T cells after yellow fever vaccination. Study-wide context: The fractions with low cell numbers were processed using SMART-Seq v4 Ultra Low Input. Study-level findings and limits: Contamination by abundant bulk-population clonotypes could be present in FACS-sorted repertoires.

TCRdb re-analysed the 5' RACE reads in MiXCR, keeping a single row per CDR3 protein. The sample carries approximately 250,000 distinct CDR3 sequences, around 5.3% recorded once. This CDR3 region has 14 residues. The chain employs TRBV21-1 and TRBJ2-5; TRBD1 is taken as the D call from the table, unchecked against the DNA. TRBV21-1 has pseudogene status. Material: CD4+ T cells sorted from PBMCs, obtained on the day of the yellow fever booster vaccination. The TCR comes from a man in his late teens or twenties who received the YFV17D yellow fever vaccine. DNA for the CDR3: TGTGCCAGCAGCTCCCCCGGGACAGAAGAGACCCAGTACTTC. It translates to CASSSPGTEETQYF.